This entry is about one T cell receptor (beta chain). The antigen remains unidentified. Method: immunoSEQ multiplex PCR; TCRdb's copy keeps in-frame clones and lacks some. The table lists tens of thousands of clones, roughly 82% of them singletons. CDR1 and CDR2 (germline): SGHNT, YYREEE (reference sequence). V shed 5 bases and J 2 bases; nucleotides not matched to a gene: 7. The CDR3 runs to 15 residues. This sample stems from a study of PD-L1 blockade in urothelial cancer. Turning to the study itself: The authors examined blood 3 weeks (second dose) and 6 weeks after treatment start.

General observations from the study: Better progression-free and overall survival followed lower pretreatment blood clonality.

The receptor comes from a man in his 70s with urothelial cancer. The chain recombines TRBV5-4 with TRBJ2-7, with 10 bases matching TRBD1. The source material was PBMCs, sampled around atezolizumab (anti-PD-L1) treatment. This CDR3 is CASSLGQGDTYEQYF. CDR3 nucleotides: TGTGCCAGCAGTCTCGGACAGGGGGACACCTACGAGCAGTACTTC. Full variable domain (remainder filled in from reference TRBV5-4 and TRBJ2-7): ETGVTQSPTHLIKTRGQQVTLRCSSQSGHNTVSWYQQALGQGPQFIFQYYREEENGRGNFPPRFSGLQFPNYSSELNVNALELDDSALYLCASSLGQGDTYEQYFGPGTRLTVT.